Here is one T cell receptor beta chain with its context. Its cognate antigen is unknown. The V end was cut by 4 bases, the J end by 2 bases, with 9 bases between. The CDR3 spans 13 residues. The germline V gene has CDR1 SQVTM and CDR2 ANQGSEA. The data belong to a study of cytomegalovirus exposure and HLA in healthy donors. Vbeta (60) and Jbeta (13) primers were used in the PCR. Measured with immunoSEQ multiplex PCR; TCRdb has only the in-frame clones, and not every one. The sample shows under 200,000 clones, over 75% of them seen only once. Study-wide points: In an earlier analysis, productive rearrangement rates for most beta V segments clustered near 87% or 30%. TRBV6-2, TRBV6-3 and other indistinguishable V segments were excluded.

Specimen: PBMCs. This receptor was taken from a female donor in good health and CMV-seronegative. V and J are TRBV29-1 and TRBJ1-3; possibly TRBD1 for D (5 bases). The CDR3 DNA reads TGCAGCGTTGTTGTAGGGGCTGGAAACACCATATATTTT. It translates to CSVVVGAGNTIYF.